This T cell receptor beta chain was identified in a study of T cell repertoires in ileal Crohn's disease. Overall study: Operated complications were stricturing disease (around 61%) and penetrating disease (approximately 39%).

Included were adult ileal or ileocolonic Crohn's patients indicated for ileocolonic resection. From germline, CDR1 is LNHDA and CDR2 SQIVND (reference sequence). Trimming took 2 bases from V and 7 from J, leaving 11 bases between them. This CDR3 spans 14 amino acids. Roughly 0.55 micrograms of biopsy DNA per sample underwent TCRB immunosequencing. Profiled with immunoSEQ multiplex PCR; TCRdb holds only in-frame clones, not every one. This table holds about 3,800 clones, about four fifths found once. The sequence was obtained from an adult with Crohn's disease. Sequenced input: ileal tissue. V is TRBV19 and J is TRBJ2-2; D is perhaps TRBD1 (6 bases). The CDR3 DNA sequence: TGTGCCAGTAGTATACCAGGGGACATCGGGGAGCTGTTTTTT. This encodes CASSIPGDIGELFF.